The rows below give T cell receptor beta chains drawn from one sample of a study of preoperative IRX-2 immunotherapy in early breast cancer. The assay was immunoSEQ multiplex PCR, and TCRdb's table has in-frame clones only and misses some. The sample gives 15,000 to 25,000 clones, approximately 80% of which show up once; roughly 1.2% is in the top ten. The starting material was lymph node tissue, obtained after IRX-2 immunotherapy. These receptors were obtained from a human donor with breast cancer. CDR3s include the opening cysteine and the closing phenylalanine or tryptophan. Fields, in order: clone size, V gene, D gene, J gene, CDR3 protein, CDR3 DNA. D genes are given only for firm matches. Clone size is not always given. Where it is, it says once, few, many or a class for expanded clones.

clone size: -
V gene: TRBV6-8
D gene: TRBD1
J gene: TRBJ2-7
CDR3 protein: CASSRQGLSYEQYF
CDR3 DNA: TGTGCCAGCAGCCGACAGGGGCTTTCCTACGAGCAGTACTTC

clone size: few
V gene: TRBV12-5
D gene: -
J gene: TRBJ2-2
CDR3 protein: CASGLRVSGTGELFF
CDR3 DNA: TGTGCTAGTGGTTTGCGTGTATCGGGGACCGGGGAGCTGTTTTTT

clone size: once
V gene: TRBV6-7
D gene: -
J gene: TRBJ1-1
CDR3 protein: CASNRGGPEAFF
CDR3 DNA: TGTGCCAGCAATCGGGGAGGGCCTGAAGCTTTCTTT

clone size: -
V gene: TRBV6-8
D gene: TRBD1
J gene: TRBJ1-2
CDR3 protein: CASSYSGTGTWYGYTF
CDR3 DNA: TGTGCCAGCAGTTACTCCGGGACAGGGACCTGGTATGGCTACACCTTC

clone size: -
V gene: TRBV19
D gene: TRBD2
J gene: TRBJ2-7
CDR3 protein: CASTGLAGAEQYF
CDR3 DNA: TGTGCCAGTACGGGACTAGCGGGAGCCGAGCAGTACTTC

clone size: -
V gene: TRBV5-1
D gene: TRBD1
J gene: TRBJ2-7
CDR3 protein: CASSLVSGTGSYEQYF
CDR3 DNA: TGCGCCAGCAGCTTGGTATCGGGGACAGGATCCTACGAGCAGTACTTC

clone size: once
V gene: TRBV30
D gene: -
J gene: TRBJ1-2
CDR3 protein: CAWSAGVGGYTF
CDR3 DNA: TGTGCCTGGAGTGCCGGGGTAGGTGGCTACACCTTC

clone size: -
V gene: TRBV30
D gene: -
J gene: TRBJ2-5
CDR3 protein: CAWSGSARETQYF
CDR3 DNA: TGTGCCTGGAGTGGCTCGGCAAGGGAGACCCAGTACTTC

clone size: -
V gene: TRBV11-1
D gene: TRBD2
J gene: TRBJ2-3
CDR3 protein: CASSQRLASTDTQYF
CDR3 DNA: TGTGCCAGCAGCCAACGACTAGCGAGCACAGATACGCAGTATTTT

clone size: -
V gene: TRBV19
D gene: TRBD1
J gene: TRBJ1-5
CDR3 protein: CASSIGARGTGVSKNQPQHF
CDR3 DNA: TGTGCCAGTAGTATAGGAGCCCGTGGGACAGGGGTTTCAAAGAATCAGCCCCAGCATTTT

clone size: -
V gene: TRBV5-1
D gene: TRBD1
J gene: TRBJ1-4
CDR3 protein: CASSPGTGTEKLFF
CDR3 DNA: TGCGCCAGCAGTCCCGGGACAGGGACTGAAAAACTGTTTTTT

clone size: -
V gene: TRBV7-8
D gene: TRBD1
J gene: TRBJ2-7
CDR3 protein: CASSPRQGSEQYF
CDR3 DNA: TGTGCCAGCAGCCCCCGACAGGGCTCCGAGCAGTACTTC

clone size: -
V gene: TRBV19
D gene: TRBD2
J gene: TRBJ2-3
CDR3 protein: CASSIGLAKTDTQYF
CDR3 DNA: TGTGCCAGTAGTATTGGACTAGCTAAGACAGATACGCAGTATTTT

clone size: -
V gene: TRBV28
D gene: -
J gene: TRBJ2-2
CDR3 protein: CASSLPGAGELFF
CDR3 DNA: TGTGCCAGCAGTTTGCCAGGGGCCGGGGAGCTGTTTTTT

clone size: -
V gene: TRBV11-3
D gene: TRBD1
J gene: TRBJ2-3
CDR3 protein: CASSGTGYNTDTQYF
CDR3 DNA: TGTGCCAGCAGCGGGACAGGGTACAACACAGATACGCAGTATTTT

clone size: -
V gene: TRBV11-3
D gene: -
J gene: TRBJ1-4
CDR3 protein: CASSLGPGRTNEKLFF
CDR3 DNA: TGTGCCAGCAGCTTGGGCCCCGGACGGACTAATGAAAAACTGTTTTTT

clone size: once
V gene: TRBV30
D gene: -
J gene: TRBJ1-1
CDR3 protein: CAWFKVRNTEAFF
CDR3 DNA: TGTGCCTGGTTTAAGGTTCGAAACACTGAAGCTTTCTTT

clone size: -
V gene: TRBV5-1
D gene: -
J gene: TRBJ1-2
CDR3 protein: CASSSDPREGYGYTF
CDR3 DNA: TGCGCCAGCAGCTCAGACCCGAGGGAGGGCTATGGCTACACCTTC

clone size: -
V gene: TRBV29-1
D gene: -
J gene: TRBJ1-2
CDR3 protein: CSATTGRYGYTF
CDR3 DNA: TGCAGCGCAACGACCGGCCGATATGGCTACACCTTC

clone size: -
V gene: TRBV19
D gene: -
J gene: TRBJ2-1
CDR3 protein: CASSAGWNEQFF
CDR3 DNA: TGTGCCAGTAGTGCCGGTTGGAATGAGCAGTTCTTC

clone size: -
V gene: TRBV29-1
D gene: -
J gene: TRBJ1-3
CDR3 protein: CSVGQGRTDTIYF
CDR3 DNA: TGCAGCGTTGGGCAGGGAAGAACAGACACCATATATTTT

clone size: once
V gene: TRBV25-1
D gene: TRBD1
J gene: TRBJ2-7
CDR3 protein: CASRLQTGAGEQYF
CDR3 DNA: TGTGCCAGCAGACTCCAGACAGGGGCGGGAGAGCAGTACTTC

clone size: -
V gene: TRBV6-8
D gene: -
J gene: TRBJ1-6
CDR3 protein: CASTNPYSPLHF
CDR3 DNA: TGTGCCAGCACGAATCCCTATTCACCCCTCCACTTT

clone size: -
V gene: TRBV29-1
D gene: -
J gene: TRBJ2-3
CDR3 protein: CSVDMGGGLTDTQYF
CDR3 DNA: TGCAGCGTTGATATGGGCGGTGGCTTAACAGATACGCAGTATTTT

clone size: -
V gene: TRBV5-1
D gene: -
J gene: TRBJ2-3
CDR3 protein: CASSFGGSPMDTQYF
CDR3 DNA: TGCGCCAGCAGCTTTGGGGGCTCCCCGATGGATACGCAGTATTTT

clone size: -
V gene: TRBV6-8
D gene: -
J gene: TRBJ2-7
CDR3 protein: CASSRTGISSYEQYF
CDR3 DNA: TGTGCCAGCAGTCGAACAGGGATAAGCTCCTACGAGCAGTACTTC

clone size: once
V gene: TRBV11-3
D gene: TRBD2
J gene: TRBJ2-4
CDR3 protein: CASSLEGLEGNIQYF
CDR3 DNA: TGTGCCAGCAGCCTGGAGGGACTAGAGGGGAACATTCAGTACTTC

clone size: -
V gene: TRBV19
D gene: -
J gene: TRBJ2-7
CDR3 protein: CASSIGQAYEQYF
CDR3 DNA: TGTGCCAGTAGTATAGGGCAGGCTTACGAGCAGTACTTC

clone size: -
V gene: TRBV30
D gene: -
J gene: TRBJ1-2
CDR3 protein: CAWSNRYGYTF
CDR3 DNA: TGTGCCTGGAGTAACCGATATGGCTACACCTTC

clone size: -
V gene: TRBV7-5
D gene: -
J gene: TRBJ1-3
CDR3 protein: CASSPQTASSGNTIYF
CDR3 DNA: TGTGCCAGCAGCCCCCAGACGGCTAGCTCTGGAAACACCATATATTTT

clone size: -
V gene: TRBV15
D gene: -
J gene: TRBJ1-6
CDR3 protein: CATSREPYNSPLHF
CDR3 DNA: TGTGCCACCAGCAGAGAGCCGTATAATTCACCCCTCCACTTT

clone size: -
V gene: TRBV30
D gene: -
J gene: TRBJ2-1
CDR3 protein: CAWSFPDNEQFF
CDR3 DNA: TGTGCCTGGAGTTTCCCTGACAATGAGCAGTTCTTC

clone size: -
V gene: TRBV12-5
D gene: TRBD1
J gene: TRBJ1-3
CDR3 protein: CASKTGPGNTIYF
CDR3 DNA: TGTGCCAGCAAGACAGGGCCTGGAAACACCATATATTTT

clone size: -
V gene: TRBV10-1
D gene: -
J gene: TRBJ2-3
CDR3 protein: CASSESGRTDTQYF
CDR3 DNA: TGCGCCAGCAGTGAGTCGGGACGTACAGATACGCAGTATTTT

clone size: once
V gene: TRBV11-3
D gene: -
J gene: TRBJ2-1
CDR3 protein: CASSLGTANNEQFF
CDR3 DNA: TGTGCCAGCAGCTTAGGGACGGCTAACAATGAGCAGTTCTTC

clone size: -
V gene: TRBV5-1
D gene: TRBD2
J gene: TRBJ2-1
CDR3 protein: CASSLGTNQAGEQFF
CDR3 DNA: TGCGCCAGCAGCCTAGGGACTAACCAGGCAGGAGAGCAGTTCTTC

clone size: -
V gene: TRBV9
D gene: -
J gene: TRBJ1-6
CDR3 protein: CASSVSQGSSQTLHF
CDR3 DNA: TGTGCCAGCAGCGTTTCTCAGGGCTCGTCTCAAACCCTCCACTTT

clone size: -
V gene: TRBV11-3
D gene: -
J gene: TRBJ2-3
CDR3 protein: CASSLAGSTDTQYF
CDR3 DNA: TGTGCCAGCAGCTTGGCGGGTTCCACAGATACGCAGTATTTT

clone size: -
V gene: TRBV11-3
D gene: -
J gene: TRBJ1-2
CDR3 protein: CASSSRTVLSDGYTF
CDR3 DNA: TGTGCCAGCAGCTCCAGGACCGTCTTGAGCGATGGCTACACCTTC

clone size: -
V gene: TRBV6-8
D gene: -
J gene: TRBJ1-1
CDR3 protein: CASSYSGGGGTEAFF
CDR3 DNA: TGTGCCAGCAGTTATTCGGGGGGCGGAGGCACTGAAGCTTTCTTT

clone size: -
V gene: TRBV6-1
D gene: -
J gene: TRBJ1-5
CDR3 protein: CASSEAGGLNQPQHF
CDR3 DNA: TGTGCCAGCAGTGAAGCAGGGGGTCTTAATCAGCCCCAGCATTTT

clone size: few
V gene: TRBV15
D gene: -
J gene: TRBJ2-6
CDR3 protein: CATSRQGMGSGANVLTF
CDR3 DNA: TGTGCCACCAGCAGGCAGGGGATGGGCTCTGGGGCCAACGTCCTGACTTTC

clone size: -
V gene: TRBV15
D gene: -
J gene: TRBJ1-1
CDR3 protein: CATSRADKNTEAFF
CDR3 DNA: TGTGCCACCAGCAGAGCTGACAAAAACACTGAAGCTTTCTTT

clone size: -
V gene: TRBV15
D gene: -
J gene: TRBJ2-5
CDR3 protein: CATSRGGTGSETQYF
CDR3 DNA: TGTGCCACCAGCAGAGGGGGTACAGGGTCAGAGACCCAGTACTTC

clone size: once
V gene: TRBV14
D gene: -
J gene: TRBJ2-3
CDR3 protein: CASSQPREMVADTQYF
CDR3 DNA: TGTGCCAGCAGCCAACCTCGGGAGATGGTCGCAGATACGCAGTATTTT

clone size: -
V gene: TRBV29-1
D gene: -
J gene: TRBJ2-6
CDR3 protein: CSVGGGSGANVLTF
CDR3 DNA: TGCAGCGTTGGAGGGGGCTCTGGGGCCAACGTCCTGACTTTC

clone size: -
V gene: TRBV11-3
D gene: TRBD2
J gene: TRBJ2-5
CDR3 protein: CASSRTSGVQETQYF
CDR3 DNA: TGTGCCAGCAGCCGGACTAGCGGGGTACAAGAGACCCAGTACTTC